The clone carrying this TCR beta chain was counted between two and nine times. Its antigen remains unknown. The data belong to a study of T-cell reconstitution after alpha-beta-depleted transplantation in children. General study results and limits: It was newly produced T cells that mostly accounted for T-cell counts and diversity one year after transplant. Several hundred graft clones that had expanded were reportedly the source of alpha-beta T cells about two months after transplant. It was surviving recipient T cells and thymic progenitors that gave some patients high TCRbeta diversity at day 60.

V was shortened by 2 bases and J by 7 bases, with 5 bases between the two germline ends. The CDR3 covers 11 residues. CDR1 is ENHRY and CDR2 is SYGVKD in the germline V gene. Unique molecular identifiers were used in preparing the TCRbeta library. A single record per CDR3 protein comes from TCRdb applying MiXCR to the PCR reads. In the table there are around 670,000 distinct CDR3 sequences, around 13% of which are singletons. J is TRBJ2-5 and V is TRBV10-3, with D unresolved. The TCR was taken from a girl aged 2 to 10 with congenital amegakaryocytic thrombocytopenia, due to receive a stem cell transplant. The specimen comprised PBMCs, sampled before TCRalphabeta/CD19-depleted stem cell transplant. CDR3 residues: CAISESWTQYF. The CDR3 nucleotides are TGTGCCATCAGTGAGAGTTGGACCCAGTACTTC.